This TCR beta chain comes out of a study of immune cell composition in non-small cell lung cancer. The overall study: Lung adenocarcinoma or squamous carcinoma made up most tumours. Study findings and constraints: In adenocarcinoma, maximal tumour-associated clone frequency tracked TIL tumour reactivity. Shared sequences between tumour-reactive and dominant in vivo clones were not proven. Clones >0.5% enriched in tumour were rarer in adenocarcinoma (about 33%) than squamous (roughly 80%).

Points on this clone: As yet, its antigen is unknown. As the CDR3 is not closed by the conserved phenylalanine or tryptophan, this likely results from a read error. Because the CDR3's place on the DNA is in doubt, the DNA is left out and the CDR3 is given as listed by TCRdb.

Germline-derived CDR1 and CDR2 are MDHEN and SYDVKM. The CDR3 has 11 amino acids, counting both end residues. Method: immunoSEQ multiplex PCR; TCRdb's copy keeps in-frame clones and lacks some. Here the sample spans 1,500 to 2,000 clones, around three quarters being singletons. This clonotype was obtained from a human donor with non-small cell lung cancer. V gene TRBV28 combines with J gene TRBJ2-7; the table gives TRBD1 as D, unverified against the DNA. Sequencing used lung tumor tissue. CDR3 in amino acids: CASSTTGAAEL.